Given below is one T cell receptor beta chain in context. This record comes from a study of blood T cell repertoires in COVID-19. Study in general: Samples came from the United States, Italy and Spain, spanning acute and convalescent COVID-19.

The V end was cut by 8 bases, the J end by 6 bases, with 12 bases between. This CDR3 has 12 amino acids. CDR1 is SGDLS, CDR2 YYNGEE, per germline. Seattle patients were enrolled while actively infected and followed longitudinally. The repertoire was sequenced with immunoSEQ multiplex PCR; TCRdb's copy has only in-frame clones and lacks some. The sample lists approximately 51,000 clones, over 70% occurring once. This chain uses TRBV9 with TRBJ2-1, with D maybe TRBD2 (6 bases). Sequencing input: peripheral blood. The clonotype originates from a woman over 75 with COVID-19, enrolled during active disease. The CDR3 DNA follows: TGTGCCAGGGGGACTTTCGTCAATGAGCAGTTCTTC. It specifies CARGTFVNEQFF.